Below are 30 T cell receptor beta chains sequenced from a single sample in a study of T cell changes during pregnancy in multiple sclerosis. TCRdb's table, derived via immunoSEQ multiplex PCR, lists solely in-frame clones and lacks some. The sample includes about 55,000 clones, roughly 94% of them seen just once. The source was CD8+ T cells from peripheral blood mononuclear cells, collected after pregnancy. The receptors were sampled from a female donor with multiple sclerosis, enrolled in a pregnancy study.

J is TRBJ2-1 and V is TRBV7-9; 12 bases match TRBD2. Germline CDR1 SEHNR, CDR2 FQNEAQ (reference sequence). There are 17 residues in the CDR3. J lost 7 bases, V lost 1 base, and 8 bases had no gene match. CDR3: CASSLGASGRAGNEQFF. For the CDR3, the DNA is TGTGCCAGCAGCTTAGGGGCTAGCGGGAGGGCAGGGAATGAGCAGTTCTTC.

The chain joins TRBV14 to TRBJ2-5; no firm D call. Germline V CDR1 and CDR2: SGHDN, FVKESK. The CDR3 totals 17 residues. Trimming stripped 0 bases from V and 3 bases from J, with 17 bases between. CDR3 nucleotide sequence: TGTGCCAGCAGCCAAGATATAGCTAGAACCTCTAAAGAGACCCAGTACTTC. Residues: CASSQDIARTSKETQYF.

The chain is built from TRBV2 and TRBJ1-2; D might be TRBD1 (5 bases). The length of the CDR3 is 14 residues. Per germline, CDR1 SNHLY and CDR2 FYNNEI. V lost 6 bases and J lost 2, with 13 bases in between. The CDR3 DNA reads TGTGCCAGCAGGTCAGCAGGGTGGAACTATGGCTACACCTTC. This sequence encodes CASRSAGWNYGYTF.

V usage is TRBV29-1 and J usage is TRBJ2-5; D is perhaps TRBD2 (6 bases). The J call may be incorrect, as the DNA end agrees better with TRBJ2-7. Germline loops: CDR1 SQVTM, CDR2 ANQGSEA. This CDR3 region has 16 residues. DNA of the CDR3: TGCAGCGTTGAACAAGCACGGGCGGGGAGCTCCTACGAGCAGTACTTC. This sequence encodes CSVEQARAGSSYEQYF.

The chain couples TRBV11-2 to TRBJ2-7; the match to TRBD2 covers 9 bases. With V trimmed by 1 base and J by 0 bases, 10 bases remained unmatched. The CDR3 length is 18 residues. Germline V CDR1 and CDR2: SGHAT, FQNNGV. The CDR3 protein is CASSLASSGILSSYEQYF. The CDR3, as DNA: TGTGCCAGCAGCTTAGCCTCTAGCGGGATTCTCAGCTCCTACGAGCAGTACTTC.

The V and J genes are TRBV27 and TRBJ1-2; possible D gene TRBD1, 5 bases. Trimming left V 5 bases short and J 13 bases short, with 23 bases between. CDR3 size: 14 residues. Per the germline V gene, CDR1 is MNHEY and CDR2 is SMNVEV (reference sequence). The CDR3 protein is CASSLSSQGIGPTF. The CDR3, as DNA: TGTGCCAGCAGTCTCAGTTCGCAGGGTATAGGACCCACCTTC.

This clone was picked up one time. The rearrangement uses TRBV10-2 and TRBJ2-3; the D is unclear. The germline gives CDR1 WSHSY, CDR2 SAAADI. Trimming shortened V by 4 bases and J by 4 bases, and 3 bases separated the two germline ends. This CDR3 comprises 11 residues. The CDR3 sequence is CASSVADTQYF. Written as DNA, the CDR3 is TGCGCCAGCAGTGTAGCAGATACGCAGTATTTT.

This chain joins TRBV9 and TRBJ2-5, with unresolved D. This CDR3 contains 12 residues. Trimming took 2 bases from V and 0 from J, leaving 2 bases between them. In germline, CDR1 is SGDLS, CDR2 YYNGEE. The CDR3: CASSVDQETQYF. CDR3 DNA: TGTGCCAGCAGCGTCGACCAAGAGACCCAGTACTTC.

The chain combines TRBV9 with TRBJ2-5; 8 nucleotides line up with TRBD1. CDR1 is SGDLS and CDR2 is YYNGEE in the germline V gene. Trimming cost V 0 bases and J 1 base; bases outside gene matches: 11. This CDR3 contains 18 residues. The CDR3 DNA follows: TGTGCCAGCAGCGTAGGGTCTATGGCAGGGGGCCCCCAAGAGACCCAGTACTTC. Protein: CASSVGSMAGGPQETQYF. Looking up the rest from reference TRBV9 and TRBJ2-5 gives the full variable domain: DSGVTQTPKHLITATGQRVTLRCSPRSGDLSVYWYQQSLDQGLQFLIQYYNGEERAKGNILERFSAQQFPDLHSELNLSSLELGDSALYFCASSVGSMAGGPQETQYFGPGTRLLVL.

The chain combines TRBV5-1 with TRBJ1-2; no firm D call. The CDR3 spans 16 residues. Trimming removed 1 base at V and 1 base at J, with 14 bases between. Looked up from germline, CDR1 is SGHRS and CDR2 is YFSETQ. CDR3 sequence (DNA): TGCGCCAGCAGCTTGACAGAAGTCCCCCTTAACTATGGCTACACCTTC. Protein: CASSLTEVPLNYGYTF.

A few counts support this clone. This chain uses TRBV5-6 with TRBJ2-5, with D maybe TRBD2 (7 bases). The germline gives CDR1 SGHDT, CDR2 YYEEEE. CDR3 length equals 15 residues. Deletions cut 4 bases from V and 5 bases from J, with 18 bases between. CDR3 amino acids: CASSEGGRELETQYF. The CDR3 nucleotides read TGTGCCAGCAGCGAGGGGGGGCGGGAGCTGGAGACCCAGTACTTC.

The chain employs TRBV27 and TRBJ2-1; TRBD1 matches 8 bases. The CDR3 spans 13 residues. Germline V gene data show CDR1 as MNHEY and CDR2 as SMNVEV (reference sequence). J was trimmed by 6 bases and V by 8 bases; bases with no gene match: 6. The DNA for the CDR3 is TGTGCCAGCGGTAACAGGGGGATCAATGAGCAGTTCTTC. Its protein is CASGNRGINEQFF.

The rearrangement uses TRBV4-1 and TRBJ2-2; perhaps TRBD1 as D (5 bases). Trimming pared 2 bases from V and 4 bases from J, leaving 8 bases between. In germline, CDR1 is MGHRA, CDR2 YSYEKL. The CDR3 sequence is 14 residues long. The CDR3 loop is CASSQIGATGELFF. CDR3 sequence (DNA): TGCGCCAGCAGCCAAATTGGGGCCACCGGGGAGCTGTTTTTT.

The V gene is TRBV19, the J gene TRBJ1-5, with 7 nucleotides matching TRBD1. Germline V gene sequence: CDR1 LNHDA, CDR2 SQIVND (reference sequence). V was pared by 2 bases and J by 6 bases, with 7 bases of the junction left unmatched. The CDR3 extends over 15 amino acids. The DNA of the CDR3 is TGTGCCAGTAGTATAAGTAAAGGGGGCGGTCAGCCCCAGCATTTT. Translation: CASSISKGGGQPQHF.

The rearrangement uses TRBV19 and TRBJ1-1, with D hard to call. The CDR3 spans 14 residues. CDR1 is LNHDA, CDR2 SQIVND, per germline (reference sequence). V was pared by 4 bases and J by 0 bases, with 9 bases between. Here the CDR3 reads CASSTAGMNTEAFF. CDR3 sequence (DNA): TGTGCCAGTAGTACTGCCGGGATGAACACTGAAGCTTTCTTT.

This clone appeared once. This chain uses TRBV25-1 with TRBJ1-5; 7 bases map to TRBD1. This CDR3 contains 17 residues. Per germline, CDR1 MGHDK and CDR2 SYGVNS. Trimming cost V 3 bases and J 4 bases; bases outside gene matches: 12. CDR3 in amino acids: CASSEFYRGGINQPQHF. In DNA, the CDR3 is TGTGCCAGCAGTGAGTTCTACAGGGGTGGCATAAATCAGCCCCAGCATTTT.

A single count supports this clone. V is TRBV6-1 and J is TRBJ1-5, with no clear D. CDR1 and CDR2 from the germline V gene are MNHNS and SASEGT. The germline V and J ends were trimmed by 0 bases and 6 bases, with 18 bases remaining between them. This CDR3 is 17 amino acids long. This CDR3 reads CASSEAGSRSYGQPQHF. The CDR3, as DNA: TGTGCCAGCAGTGAAGCTGGCAGCCGTAGCTATGGTCAGCCCCAGCATTTT.

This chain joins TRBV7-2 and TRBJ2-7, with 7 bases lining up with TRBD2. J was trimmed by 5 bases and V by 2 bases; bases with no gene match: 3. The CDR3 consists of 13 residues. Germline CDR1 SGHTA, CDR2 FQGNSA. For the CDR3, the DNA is TGTGCCAGCAGCTTATTGGGACTAAACGAGCAGTACTTC. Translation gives CASSLLGLNEQYF.

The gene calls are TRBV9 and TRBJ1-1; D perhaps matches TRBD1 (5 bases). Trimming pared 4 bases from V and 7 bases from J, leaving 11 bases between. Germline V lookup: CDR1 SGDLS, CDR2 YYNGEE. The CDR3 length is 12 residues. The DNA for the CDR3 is TGTGCCAGCAGCTACTCCGGGGGTGAAGCTTTCTTT. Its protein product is CASSYSGGEAFF.

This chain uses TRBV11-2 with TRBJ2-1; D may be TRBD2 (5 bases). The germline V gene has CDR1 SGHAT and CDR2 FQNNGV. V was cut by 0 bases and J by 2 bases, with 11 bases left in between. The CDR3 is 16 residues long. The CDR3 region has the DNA TGTGCCAGCAGCTTAGAAGGAGCGGTCACCTACAATGAGCAGTTCTTC. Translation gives CASSLEGAVTYNEQFF. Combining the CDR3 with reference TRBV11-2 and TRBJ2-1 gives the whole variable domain EAGVAQSPRYKIIEKRQSVAFWCNPISGHATLYWYQQILGQGPKLLIQFQNNGVVDDSQLPKDRFSAERLKGVDSTLKIQPAKLEDSAVYLCASSLEGAVTYNEQFFGPGTRLTVL.

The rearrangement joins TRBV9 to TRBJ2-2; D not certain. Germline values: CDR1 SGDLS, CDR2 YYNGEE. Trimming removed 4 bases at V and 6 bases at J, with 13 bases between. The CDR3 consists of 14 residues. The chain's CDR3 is CASSQPSSAGELFF. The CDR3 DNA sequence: TGTGCCAGCAGCCAACCCTCGAGCGCCGGGGAGCTGTTTTTT.

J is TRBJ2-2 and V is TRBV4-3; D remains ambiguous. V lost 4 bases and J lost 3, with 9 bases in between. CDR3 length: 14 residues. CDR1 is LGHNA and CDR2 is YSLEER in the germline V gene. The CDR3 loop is CASSPNGYTGELFF. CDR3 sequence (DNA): TGCGCCAGCAGCCCTAACGGGTACACCGGGGAGCTGTTTTTT.

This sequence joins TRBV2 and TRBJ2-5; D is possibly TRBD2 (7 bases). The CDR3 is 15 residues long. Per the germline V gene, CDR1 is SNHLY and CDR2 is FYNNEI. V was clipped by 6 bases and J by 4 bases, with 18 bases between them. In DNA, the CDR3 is TGTGCCAGCAGCGCCTCGGGGGGCCTAGGAGAGACCCAGTACTTC. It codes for CASSASGGLGETQYF.

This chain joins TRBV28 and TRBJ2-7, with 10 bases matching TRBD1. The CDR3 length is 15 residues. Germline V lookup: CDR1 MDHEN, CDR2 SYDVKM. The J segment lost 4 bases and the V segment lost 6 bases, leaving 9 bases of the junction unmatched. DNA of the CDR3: TGTGCCAGCAGGCGAGCGACAGGGGGCTCGTACGAGCAGTACTTC. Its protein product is CASRRATGGSYEQYF.

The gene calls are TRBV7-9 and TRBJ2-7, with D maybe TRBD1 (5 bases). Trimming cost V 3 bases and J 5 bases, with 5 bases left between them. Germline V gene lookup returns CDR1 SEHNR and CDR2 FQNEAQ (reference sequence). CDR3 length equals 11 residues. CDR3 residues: CASSLDNEQYF. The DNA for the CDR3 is TGTGCCAGCAGCTTGGACAACGAGCAGTACTTC. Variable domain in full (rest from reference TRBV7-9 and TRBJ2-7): DTGVSQNPRHKITKRGQNVTFRCDPISEHNRLYWYRQTLGQGPEFLTYFQNEAQLEKSRLLSDRFSAERPKGSFSTLEIQRTEQGDSAMYLCASSLDNEQYFGPGTRLTVT.

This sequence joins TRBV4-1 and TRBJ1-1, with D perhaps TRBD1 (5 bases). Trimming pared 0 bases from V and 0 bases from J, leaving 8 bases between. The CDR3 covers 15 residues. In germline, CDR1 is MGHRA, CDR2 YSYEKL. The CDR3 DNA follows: TGCGCCAGCAGCCAAGAAGGGGTATTGAACACTGAAGCTTTCTTT. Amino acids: CASSQEGVLNTEAFF.

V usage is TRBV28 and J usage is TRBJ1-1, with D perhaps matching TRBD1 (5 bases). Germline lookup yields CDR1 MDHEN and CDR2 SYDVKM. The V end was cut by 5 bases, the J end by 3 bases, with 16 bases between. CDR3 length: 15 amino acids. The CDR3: CASSPPLTVDTEAFF. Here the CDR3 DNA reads TGTGCCAGCAGTCCTCCCTTGACAGTTGACACTGAAGCTTTCTTT.

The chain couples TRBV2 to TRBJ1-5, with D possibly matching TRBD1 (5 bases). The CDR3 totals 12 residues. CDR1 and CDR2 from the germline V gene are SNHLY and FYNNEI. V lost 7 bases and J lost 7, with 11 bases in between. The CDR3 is CASTHQGQPQHF. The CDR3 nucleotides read TGTGCCAGCACTCACCAGGGACAGCCCCAGCATTTT.

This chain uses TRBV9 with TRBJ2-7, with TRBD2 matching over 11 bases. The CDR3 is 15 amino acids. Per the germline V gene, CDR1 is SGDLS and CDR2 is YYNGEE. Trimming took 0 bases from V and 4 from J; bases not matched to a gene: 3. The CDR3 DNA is TGTGCCAGCAGCGTAGGGGGACTAGCGGAATACGAGCAGTACTTC. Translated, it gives CASSVGGLAEYEQYF.

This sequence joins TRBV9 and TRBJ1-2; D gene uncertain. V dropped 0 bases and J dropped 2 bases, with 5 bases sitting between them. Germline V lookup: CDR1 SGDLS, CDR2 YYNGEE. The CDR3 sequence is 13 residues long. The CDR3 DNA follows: TGTGCCAGCAGCGTAGCTACCAACTATGGCTACACCTTC. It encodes CASSVATNYGYTF.